The present TCR beta chain was sequenced within a study of blood T cell repertoires in COVID-19. Across the study: Nucleic acid was either cDNA or gDNA, and it came from T cells, B-cell-depleted T cells, or PBMCs.

Germline trimming cut 4 bases from V and 8 bases from J; bases unmatched to any gene: 10. The CDR3 contains 15 residues. Germline CDR1 and CDR2: LNHDA and SQIVND (reference sequence). There are a few counts of this clone. Here immunoSEQ multiplex PCR was the method, and the copy in TCRdb shows in-frame clones only, minus some. The data contain 30,000 or so clones, about two thirds of them singletons. This chain joins TRBV19 and TRBJ2-1; 8 bases agree with TRBD2. This receptor was taken from a human donor in a cohort sampled during active COVID-19. The sequenced sample was peripheral blood. DNA for the CDR3: TGTGCCAGTAGTAAGGGGCGCGGGAGGATCCATGAGCAGTTCTTC. It specifies CASSKGRGRIHEQFF.